This T cell receptor beta chain was identified during a study of blood T cell repertoires in COVID-19 (dated by TCRdb to between 2020 and 2021). At the level of the whole study: Samples covering the acute and convalescent phases of COVID-19 were provided by collaborators in the United States, Italy and Spain. The material from the prospective study consisted of cDNA or gDNA derived from T cells, B-cell-depleted T cells, or PBMCs. The dataset comprised deeply sampled blood TCRbeta repertoires from subjects exposed to, actively infected with, or recovered from COVID-19. The repertoires were released in a freely available public database intended as a resource for research on the immune response to SARS-CoV-2. Samples were obtained from the ongoing ImmuneRACE study (first 160 participants) and from 1,254 subjects provided by 6 global collaborators. Sample metadata almost always included a de-identified subject ID, COVID-19 status, age in years and sex. Where available, HLA class I and class II types were obtained from metadata supplied by the sample provider rather than from assay-based typing. General findings and caveats noted by the study authors: Clinical and demographic metadata were provided uncurated, with the amount varying by source and participant.

On this clone itself: Its antigen is still unknown. No per-base quality is available; no much larger clone lies one base away.

CDR1 MNHNS and CDR2 SASEGT are derived from the germline V gene. At the junction V is shortened by 3 bases and J by 6 bases, with 12 bases in between. Including cysteine and phenylalanine, the CDR3 has 14 amino acids. Only the CDR3 part of the read is kept: 42 bases, read in frame from the first base. Whole blood was collected in K2EDTA tubes by collaborating institutions according to the institutions' own protocols. For TCRbeta analysis, collaborators shipped samples in one of three forms: frozen whole blood, isolated PBMCs, or DNA extracted from either of those sample types. TCRbeta CDR3 regions were amplified from genomic DNA using the immunoSEQ Assay, a bias-controlled multiplex PCR. Processing in the source paper ran as follows. Nucleated cell counts per sample were estimated from amplification of reference gene primers within the assay. To quantify the absolute abundance of each unique TCRbeta CDR3 rearrangement, sequence reads were collapsed and filtered. For each sample, productive Simpson clonality was calculated as the square root of Simpson's diversity index across productive rearrangements. TCRdb took over this immuneACCESS table, retaining in-frame rearrangements with V and J assigned. Such tables are incomplete; in checked studies, under half of the missing clones stem from an unresolved V gene, and the remainder is unexplained. The V and J calls and clone size were taken over from that table, and D and trimming were inferred from the DNA. This sample comprises 70,000 to 90,000 clones, roughly 79% of them detected only once. The ten largest make up roughly 15% of the sample.

Sequencing input: peripheral blood. Recombination joined TRBV6-1 with TRBJ2-1; TRBD1 could be the D gene, as 6 bases match. The sequence was collected from a human donor in a cohort sampled during active COVID-19. The DNA sequence is TGTGCCAGCAGTGATACAGGGAACAGCAATGAGCAGTTCTTC. Translated, this gives CASSDTGNSNEQFF.